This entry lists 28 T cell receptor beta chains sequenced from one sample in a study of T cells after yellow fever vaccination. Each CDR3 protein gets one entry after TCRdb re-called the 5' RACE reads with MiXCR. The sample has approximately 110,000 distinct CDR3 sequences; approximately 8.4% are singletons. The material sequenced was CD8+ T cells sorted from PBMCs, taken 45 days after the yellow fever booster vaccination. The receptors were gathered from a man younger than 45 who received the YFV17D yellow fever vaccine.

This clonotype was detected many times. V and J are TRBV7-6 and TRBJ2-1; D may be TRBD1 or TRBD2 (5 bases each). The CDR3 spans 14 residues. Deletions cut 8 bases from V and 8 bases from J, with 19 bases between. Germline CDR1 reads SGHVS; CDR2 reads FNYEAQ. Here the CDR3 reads CASVLGTALDEQFF. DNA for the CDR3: TGTGCCAGCGTTCTGGGGACGGCCCTCGATGAGCAGTTCTTC.

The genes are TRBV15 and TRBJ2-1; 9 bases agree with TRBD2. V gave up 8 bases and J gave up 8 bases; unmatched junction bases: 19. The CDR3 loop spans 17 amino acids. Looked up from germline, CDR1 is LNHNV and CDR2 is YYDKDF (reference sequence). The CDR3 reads CATALLPGTSIIDEQFF. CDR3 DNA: TGTGCCACCGCCCTCCTTCCCGGGACTAGCATTATCGATGAGCAGTTCTTC.

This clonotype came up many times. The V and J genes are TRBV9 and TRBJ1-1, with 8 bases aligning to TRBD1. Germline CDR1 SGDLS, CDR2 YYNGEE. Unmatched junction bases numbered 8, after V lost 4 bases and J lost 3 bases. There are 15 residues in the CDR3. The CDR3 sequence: CASSLLRGLDTEAFF. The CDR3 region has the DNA TGTGCCAGCAGCCTTCTCAGGGGGCTGGACACTGAAGCTTTCTTT.

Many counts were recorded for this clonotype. CDR3 loop: CSAPKEGASGEQYF. The CDR3 DNA reads as TGCAGTGCCCCAAAGGAAGGCGCCTCTGGGGAGCAGTACTTC. The genes are TRBV20-1 and TRBJ2-7; D remains ambiguous. Trimming removed 6 bases from V and 7 bases from J, with 22 bases in between. The CDR3 has 14 amino acids. Looked up from germline, CDR1 is DFQATT and CDR2 is SNEGSKA (reference sequence).

The CDR3 DNA sequence: TGTGCCACCAGCCCACAGAAGACTAGCGGCACTCCGCAGTATTTT. As protein: CATSPQKTSGTPQYF. The chain has TRBV15 and TRBJ2-3; 9 nucleotides line up with TRBD2. The V gene end was trimmed by 5 bases and the J gene end by 10 bases; junction bases not matched to a gene: 13. Germline values: CDR1 LNHNV, CDR2 YYDKDF (reference sequence). The CDR3 is 15 residues long. The complete variable domain, with remaining parts taken from reference TRBV15 and TRBJ2-3, reads DAMVIQNPRYQVTQFGKPVTLSCSQTLNHNVMYWYQQKSSQAPKLLFHYYDKDFNNEADTPDNFQSRRPNTSFCFLDIRSPGLGDTAMYLCATSPQKTSGTPQYFGPGTRLTVL.

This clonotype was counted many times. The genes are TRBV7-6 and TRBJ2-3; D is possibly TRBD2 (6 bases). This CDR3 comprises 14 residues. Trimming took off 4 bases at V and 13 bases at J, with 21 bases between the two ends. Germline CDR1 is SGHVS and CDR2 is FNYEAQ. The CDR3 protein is CASSSYYSGSEKYF. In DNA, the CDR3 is TGTGCCAGCAGCTCATACTACAGCGGGTCAGAGAAGTATTTT. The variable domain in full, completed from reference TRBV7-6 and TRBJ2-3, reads GAGVSQSPRYKVTKRGQDVALRCDPISGHVSLYWYRQALGQGPEFLTYFNYEAQQDKSGLPNDRFSAERPEGSISTLTIQRTEQRDSAMYRCASSSYYSGSEKYFGPGTRLTVL.

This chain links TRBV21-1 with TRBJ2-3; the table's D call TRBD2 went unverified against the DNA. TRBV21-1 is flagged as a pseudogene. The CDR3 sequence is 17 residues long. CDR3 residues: CASKARRGLAGEDTQYF. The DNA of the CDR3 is TGTGCCAGCAAAGCTAGGAGGGGACTAGCGGGAGAAGATACGCAGTATTTT.

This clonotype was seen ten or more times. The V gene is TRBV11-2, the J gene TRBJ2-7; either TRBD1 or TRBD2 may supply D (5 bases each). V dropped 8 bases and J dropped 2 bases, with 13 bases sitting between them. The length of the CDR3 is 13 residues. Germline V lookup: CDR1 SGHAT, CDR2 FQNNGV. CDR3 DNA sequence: TGTGCCAGCGGCCTGGGGACGGCCTACGAGCAGTACTTC. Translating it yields CASGLGTAYEQYF. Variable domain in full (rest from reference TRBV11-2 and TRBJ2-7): EAGVAQSPRYKIIEKRQSVAFWCNPISGHATLYWYQQILGQGPKLLIQFQNNGVVDDSQLPKDRFSAERLKGVDSTLKIQPAKLEDSAVYLCASGLGTAYEQYFGPGTRLTVT.

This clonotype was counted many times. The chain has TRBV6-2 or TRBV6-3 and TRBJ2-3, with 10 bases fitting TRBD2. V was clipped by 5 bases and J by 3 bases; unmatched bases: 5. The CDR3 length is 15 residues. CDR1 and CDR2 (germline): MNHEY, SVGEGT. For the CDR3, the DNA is TGTGCCAGCAGTGATACGGGACTAGCGACAGATACGCAGTATTTT. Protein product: CASSDTGLATDTQYF.

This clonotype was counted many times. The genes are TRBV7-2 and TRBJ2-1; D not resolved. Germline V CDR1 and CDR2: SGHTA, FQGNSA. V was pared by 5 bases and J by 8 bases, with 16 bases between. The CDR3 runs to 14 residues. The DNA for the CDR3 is TGTGCCAGCAGCCTGGGTCCAGTCGCCGATGAGCAGTTCTTC. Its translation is CASSLGPVADEQFF.

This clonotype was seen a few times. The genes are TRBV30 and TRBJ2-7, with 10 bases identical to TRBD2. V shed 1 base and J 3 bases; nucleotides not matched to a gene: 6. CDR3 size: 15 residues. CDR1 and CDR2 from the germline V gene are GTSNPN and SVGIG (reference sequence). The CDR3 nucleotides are TGTGCCTGGAGTGGACCGGGACTAGCGAACTACGAGCAGTACTTC. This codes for CAWSGPGLANYEQYF.

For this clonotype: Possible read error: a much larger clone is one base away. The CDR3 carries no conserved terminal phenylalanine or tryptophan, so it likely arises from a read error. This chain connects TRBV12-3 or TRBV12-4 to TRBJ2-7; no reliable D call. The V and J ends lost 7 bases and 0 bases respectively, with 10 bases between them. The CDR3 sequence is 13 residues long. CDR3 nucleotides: TGTGCCAGCACCTTCAGAGCCTCCTACGAGCAGTACTAC. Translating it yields CASTFRASYEQYY.

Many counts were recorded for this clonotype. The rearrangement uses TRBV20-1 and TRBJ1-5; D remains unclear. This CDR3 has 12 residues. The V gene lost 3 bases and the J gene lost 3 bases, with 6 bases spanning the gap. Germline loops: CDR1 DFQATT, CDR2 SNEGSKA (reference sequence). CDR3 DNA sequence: TGCAGTGCTAGCCGGTTCAATCAGCCCCAGCATTTT. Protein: CSASRFNQPQHF.

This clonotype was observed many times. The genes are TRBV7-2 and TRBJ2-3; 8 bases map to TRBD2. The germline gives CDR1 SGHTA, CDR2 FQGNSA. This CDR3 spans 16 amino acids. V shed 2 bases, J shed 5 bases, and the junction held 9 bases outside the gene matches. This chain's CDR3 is CASSLLVGRAQDTQYF. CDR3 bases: TGTGCCAGCAGCTTATTAGTCGGGAGGGCCCAAGATACGCAGTATTTT.

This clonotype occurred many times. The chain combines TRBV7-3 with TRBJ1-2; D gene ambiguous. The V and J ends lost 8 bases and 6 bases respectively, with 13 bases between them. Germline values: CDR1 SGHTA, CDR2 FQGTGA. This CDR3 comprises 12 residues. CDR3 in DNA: TGTGCCAGCGGACCGTCGGTTAATGGCTACACCTTC. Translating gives CASGPSVNGYTF.

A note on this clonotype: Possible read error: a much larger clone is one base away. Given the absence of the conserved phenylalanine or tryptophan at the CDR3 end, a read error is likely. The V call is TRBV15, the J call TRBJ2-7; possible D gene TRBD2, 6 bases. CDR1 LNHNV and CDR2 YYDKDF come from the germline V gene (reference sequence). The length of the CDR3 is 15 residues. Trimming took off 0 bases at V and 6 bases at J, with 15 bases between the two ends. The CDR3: CATSRERLDVFEQYL. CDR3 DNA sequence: TGTGCCACCAGCAGAGAGCGACTAGATGTTTTCGAGCAGTACTTA.

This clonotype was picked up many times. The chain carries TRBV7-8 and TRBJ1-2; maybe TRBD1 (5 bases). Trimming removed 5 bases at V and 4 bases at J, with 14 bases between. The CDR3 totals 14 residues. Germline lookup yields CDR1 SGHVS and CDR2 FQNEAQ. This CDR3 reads CASSLIQGSYGYTF. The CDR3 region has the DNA TGTGCCAGCAGCCTGATCCAGGGTTCCTATGGCTACACCTTC.

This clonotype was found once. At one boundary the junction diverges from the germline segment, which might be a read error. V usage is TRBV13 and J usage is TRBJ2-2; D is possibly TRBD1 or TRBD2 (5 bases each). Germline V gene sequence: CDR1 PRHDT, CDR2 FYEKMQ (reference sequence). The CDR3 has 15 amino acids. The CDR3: CASSLGPTSEGELIF. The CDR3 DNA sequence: TGTGCCAGCAGCTTAGGGCCCACCTCTGAAGGGGAGCTGATTTTT. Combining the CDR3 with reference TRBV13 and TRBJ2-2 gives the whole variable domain AAGVIQSPRHLIKEKRETATLKCYPIPRHDTVYWYQQGPGQDPQFLISFYEKMQSDKGSIPDRFSAQQFSDYHSELNMSSLELGDSALYFCASSLGPTSEGELIFGEGSRLTVL.

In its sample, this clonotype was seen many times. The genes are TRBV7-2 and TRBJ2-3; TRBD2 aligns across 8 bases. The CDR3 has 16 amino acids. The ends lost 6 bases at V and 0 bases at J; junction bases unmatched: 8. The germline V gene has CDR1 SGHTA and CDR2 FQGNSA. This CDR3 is CASSYPSGPSTDTQYF. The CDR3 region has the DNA TGTGCCAGCAGTTACCCTAGCGGGCCTAGCACAGATACGCAGTATTTT. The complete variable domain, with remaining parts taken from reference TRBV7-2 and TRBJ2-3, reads GAGVSQSPSNKVTEKGKDVELRCDPISGHTALYWYRQSLGQGLEFLIYFQGNSAPDKSGLPSDRFSAERTGGSVSTLTIQRTQQEDSAVYLCASSYPSGPSTDTQYFGPGTRLTVL.

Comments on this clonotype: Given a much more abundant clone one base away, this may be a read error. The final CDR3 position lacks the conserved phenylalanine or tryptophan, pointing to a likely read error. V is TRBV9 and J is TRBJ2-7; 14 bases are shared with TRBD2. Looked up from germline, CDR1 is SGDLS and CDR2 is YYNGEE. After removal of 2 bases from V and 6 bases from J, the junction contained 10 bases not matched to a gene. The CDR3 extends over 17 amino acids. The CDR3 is CASSVSGTSGSGGEQYY. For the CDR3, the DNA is TGTGCCAGCAGCGTCTCCGGGACTAGCGGGAGCGGGGGCGAGCAGTACTAC.

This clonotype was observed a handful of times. Here the CDR3 DNA reads TGTGCCAGCAGCTTAGCTCTAGCGGGAGGACTCCACGAGCAGTACTTC. Its protein product is CASSLALAGGLHEQYF. The rearrangement uses TRBV7-2 and TRBJ2-7; 11 nucleotides line up with TRBD2. With 0 bases clipped from V and 5 bases from J, the junction kept 6 bases outside the gene matches. The CDR3 length is 16 residues. The germline gives CDR1 SGHTA, CDR2 FQGNSA.

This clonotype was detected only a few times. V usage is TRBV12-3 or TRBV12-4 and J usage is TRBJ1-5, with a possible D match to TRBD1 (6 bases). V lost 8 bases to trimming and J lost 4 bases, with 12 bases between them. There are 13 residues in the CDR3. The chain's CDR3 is CASQDSLNQPQHF. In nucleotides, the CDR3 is TGTGCCAGCCAGGACAGCTTAAATCAGCCCCAGCATTTT.

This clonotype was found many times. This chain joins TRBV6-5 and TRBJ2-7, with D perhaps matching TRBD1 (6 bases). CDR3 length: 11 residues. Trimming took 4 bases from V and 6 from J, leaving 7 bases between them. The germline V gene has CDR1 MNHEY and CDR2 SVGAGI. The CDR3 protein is CASSWGLEQYF. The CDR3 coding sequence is TGTGCCAGCAGTTGGGGGCTCGAGCAGTACTTC.

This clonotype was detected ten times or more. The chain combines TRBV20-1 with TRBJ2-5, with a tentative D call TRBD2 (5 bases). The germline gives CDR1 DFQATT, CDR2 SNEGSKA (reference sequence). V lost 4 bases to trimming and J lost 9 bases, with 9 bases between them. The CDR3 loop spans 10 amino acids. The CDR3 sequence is CSAMGGPQYF. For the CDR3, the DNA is TGCAGTGCTATGGGCGGGCCCCAGTACTTC.

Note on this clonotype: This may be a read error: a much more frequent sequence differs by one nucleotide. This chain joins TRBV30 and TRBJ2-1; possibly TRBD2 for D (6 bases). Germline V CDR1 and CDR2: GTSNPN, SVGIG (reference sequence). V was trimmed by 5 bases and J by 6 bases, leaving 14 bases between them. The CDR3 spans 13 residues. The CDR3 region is CAWSPDYSNEQFF. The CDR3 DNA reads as TGTGCCTGGTCCCCGGACTACTCCAATGAGCAGTTCTTC.

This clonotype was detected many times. The DNA for the CDR3 is TGCAGCGCGAGACAGGGGATTTTGGAGACCCAGTACTTC. It encodes CSARQGILETQYF. The chain joins TRBV29-1 to TRBJ2-5; TRBD1 agrees at 8 bases. V was clipped by 7 bases and J by 5 bases; unmatched bases: 9. Per germline, CDR1 SQVTM and CDR2 ANQGSEA. The CDR3 spans 13 residues. Complete variable domain (other parts from reference TRBV29-1 and TRBJ2-5): SAVISQKPSRDICQRGTSLTIQCQVDSQVTMMFWYRQQPGQSLTLIATANQGSEATYESGFVIDKFPISRPNLTFSTLTVSNMSPEDSSIYLCSARQGILETQYFGPGTRLLVL.

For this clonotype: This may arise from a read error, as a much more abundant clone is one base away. As DNA, the CDR3 is TGTGCCAGCAGCACCCGGGACAGGGTTTACGAGCAGTACTTC. This gives the protein CASSTRDRVYEQYF. V and J are TRBV5-4 and TRBJ2-7; 9 bases fit TRBD1. This CDR3 comprises 14 residues. J lost 4 bases, V lost 4 bases, and 6 bases had no gene match. The V gene's germline CDR1 is SGHNT and CDR2 YYREEE (reference sequence). Combining the CDR3 with reference TRBV5-4 and TRBJ2-7 gives the whole variable domain ETGVTQSPTHLIKTRGQQVTLRCSSQSGHNTVSWYQQALGQGPQFIFQYYREEENGRGNFPPRFSGLQFPNYSSELNVNALELDDSALYLCASSTRDRVYEQYFGPGTRLTVT.

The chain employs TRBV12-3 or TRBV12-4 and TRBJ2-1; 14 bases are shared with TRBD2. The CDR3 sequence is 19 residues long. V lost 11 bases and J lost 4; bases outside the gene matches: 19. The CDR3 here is CALSPFAGTSGSGYNEQFF. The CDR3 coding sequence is TGTGCCCTCAGTCCATTCGCCGGGACTAGCGGGAGCGGGTACAATGAGCAGTTCTTC.